A selection of T cell receptor beta chains follows, all from one sample in a study of cytomegalovirus exposure and HLA in healthy donors. The table came from immunoSEQ multiplex PCR; TCRdb's copy has only in-frame clones and leaves some out. The sample carries some 120,000 clones, over 75% recorded once. Sequenced material: PBMCs. These receptors were collected from a man between 18 and 29 years old in good health and CMV-seropositive. Both conserved end residues are part of each CDR3. A D gene is named only where the DNA matches it firmly. Rows may omit the clone size; those that give it use once, few, many or a size class.

d_gene	v_gene	j_gene	abundance	CDR3nt	CDR3aa
TRBD2	TRBV11-3	TRBJ2-7	.	TGTGCCAGCAGCTTAATAGGGACTAGCGGCTCCTACGAGCAGTACTTC	CASSLIGTSGSYEQYF
.	TRBV7-9	TRBJ2-3	.	TGTTCCAGCAGCTTACGGGGAACAGATACGCAGTATTTT	CSSSLRGTDTQYF
.	TRBV6-1	TRBJ1-1	.	TGTGCCAGCAGTGGTCCGGAGGGGTCAGTGGAGGCTTTCTTT	CASSGPEGSVEAFF
TRBD1	TRBV4-2	TRBJ1-2	.	TGTGCCAGCAGCCAAGAAGGGGACAGGGAGATCTATGGCTACACCTTC	CASSQEGDREIYGYTF
TRBD1	TRBV5-4	TRBJ1-2	.	TGTGCCAGCAGCGGGGGACAGGGGGTCGGCTACACCTTC	CASSGGQGVGYTF
.	TRBV19	TRBJ2-6	.	TGTGCCAGTAGTATGGATGTACCCGGGACTGGGCTATCTGGGGCCAACGTCCTGACTTTC	CASSMDVPGTGLSGANVLTF
.	TRBV6-5	TRBJ2-2	.	TGTGCCAGCACCTGGGGGGCCGGGGAGCTGTTTTTT	CASTWGAGELFF
.	TRBV6-5	TRBJ2-7	.	TGTGCCAGCAGTTACTCGGGGGGCTCGGCGGGGGCCGAGCAGTACTTC	CASSYSGGSAGAEQYF
TRBD2	TRBV9	TRBJ2-3	.	TGTGCCAGCAGCGTAGCGTCGGCGGGAGGGAGGCAGGGCACAGATACGCAGTATTTT	CASSVASAGGRQGTDTQYF
TRBD1	TRBV7-6	TRBJ1-1	.	TGTGCCAGCAGCCAGGGACAGAGTGCTGAAGCTTTCTTT	CASSQGQSAEAFF
.	TRBV4-1	TRBJ1-4	once	TGCGCCAGCAGCCAAGATCGAGGAATCTCGGAACTGTTTTTT	CASSQDRGISELFF
.	TRBV7-2	TRBJ2-7	.	TGTGCCAGCAGCTTTTATGCAATGTCTGACTTAACTCGCTCCGAGCAGTACTTC	CASSFYAMSDLTRSEQYF
.	TRBV7-2	TRBJ1-5	.	TGTGCCAGCAGCTTAGATTCAGGGGGCAATCAGCCCCAGCATTTT	CASSLDSGGNQPQHF
.	TRBV27	TRBJ2-1	.	TGTGCCAGCAGTTTATATAGTGTCGTGCGGCGGGGCAAGGTCTACAATGAGCAGTTCTTC	CASSLYSVVRRGKVYNEQFF
.	TRBV4-1	TRBJ1-6	.	TGCGCCAGCAGCCAAGTGGACAGCTTCTCCTATAATTCACCCCTCCACTTT	CASSQVDSFSYNSPLHF
.	TRBV7-2	TRBJ2-5	.	TGTGCCAGCAGCTTGAATTGGGGAGTCGGAGAGACCCAGTACTTC	CASSLNWGVGETQYF
TRBD1	TRBV6-5	TRBJ2-2	.	TGTGCCAGCAGTTTCGACAGGGGAGGCGGGGAGCTGTTTTTT	CASSFDRGGGELFF